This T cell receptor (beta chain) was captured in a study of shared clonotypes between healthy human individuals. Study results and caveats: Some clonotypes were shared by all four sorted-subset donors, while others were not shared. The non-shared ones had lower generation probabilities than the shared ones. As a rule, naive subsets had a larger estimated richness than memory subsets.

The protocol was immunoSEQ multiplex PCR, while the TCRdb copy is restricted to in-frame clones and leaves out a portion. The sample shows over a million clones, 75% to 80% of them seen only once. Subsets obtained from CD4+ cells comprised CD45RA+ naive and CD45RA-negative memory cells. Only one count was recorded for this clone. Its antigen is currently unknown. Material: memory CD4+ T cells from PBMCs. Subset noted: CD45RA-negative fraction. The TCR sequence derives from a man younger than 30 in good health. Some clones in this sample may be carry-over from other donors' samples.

The CDR3 DNA follows: TGTGCCAGCAGCCCCTCCCGGCTGGCCTACGAGCAGTACTTC. It is translated as CASSPSRLAYEQYF. The chain links TRBV6-5 to TRBJ2-7; no firm D call. There are 14 residues in the CDR3. CDR1 is MNHEY and CDR2 is SVGAGI in the germline V gene. With 6 bases removed from V and 2 bases from J, the gap between germline ends came to 14 bases.